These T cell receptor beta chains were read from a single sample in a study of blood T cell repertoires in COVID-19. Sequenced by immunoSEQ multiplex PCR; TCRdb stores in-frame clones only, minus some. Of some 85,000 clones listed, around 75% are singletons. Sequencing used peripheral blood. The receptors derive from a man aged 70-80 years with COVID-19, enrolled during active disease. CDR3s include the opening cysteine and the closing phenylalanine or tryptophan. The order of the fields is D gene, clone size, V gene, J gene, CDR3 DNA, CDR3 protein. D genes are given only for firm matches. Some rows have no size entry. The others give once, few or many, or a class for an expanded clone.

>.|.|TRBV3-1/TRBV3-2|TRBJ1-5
TGTGCCAGCAGCCAAGATGGGGCACCTAATCAGCCCCAGCATTTT
CASSQDGAPNQPQHF
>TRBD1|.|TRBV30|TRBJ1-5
TGTGCCTGGAGCCTCGGGACAGCACCTAATCAGCCCCAGCATTTT
CAWSLGTAPNQPQHF
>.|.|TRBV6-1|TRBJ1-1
TGTGCCAGCAGCGACGGGGGGGCCAGTGAAGCTTTCTTT
CASSDGGASEAFF
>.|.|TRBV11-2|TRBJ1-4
TGTGCCAGCAGCTTAGGGCGACAGATGAAGAATGAAAAACTGTTTTTT
CASSLGRQMKNEKLFF
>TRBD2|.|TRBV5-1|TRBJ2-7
TGCGCCAGCAGCTTGGCCGGGGCTAGCGGGATTACCTACGAGCAGTACTTC
CASSLAGASGITYEQYF
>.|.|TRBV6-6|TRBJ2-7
TGTGCCAGCACTAGACTACCCCGAAACGGCGAGCAGTACTTC
CASTRLPRNGEQYF
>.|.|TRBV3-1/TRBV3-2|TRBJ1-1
TGTGCCAGCAGTAAAACCGCGGGGTTGAACACTGAAGCTTTCTTT
CASSKTAGLNTEAFF
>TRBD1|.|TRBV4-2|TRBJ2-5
TGTGCCAGCAGCCCTGGGACAGGGTGGGGGGAGACCCAGTACTTC
CASSPGTGWGETQYF
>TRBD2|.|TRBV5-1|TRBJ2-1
TGCGCCAGCAGGGGAGGGACTAGCGGCTATAACTCCTACAATGAGCAGTTCTTC
CASRGGTSGYNSYNEQFF
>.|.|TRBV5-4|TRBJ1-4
TGTGCCAGCAGCTCGGAGGCAACTAATGAAAAACTGTTTTTT
CASSSEATNEKLFF
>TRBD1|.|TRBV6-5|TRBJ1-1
TGTGCCAGCAGTCTCCAAGGACAGGCGCGGGAAGCTTTCTTT
CASSLQGQAREAFF
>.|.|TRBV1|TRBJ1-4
TGCACCAGCAGCCAAGGTGGGGGGTGGTCATGTAAGACTTGGTTTTTT
CTSSQGGGWSCKTWFF
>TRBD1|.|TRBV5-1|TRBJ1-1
TGCGCCAGCAACTCCCAGGGGGAGGCTTTCTTT
CASNSQGEAFF
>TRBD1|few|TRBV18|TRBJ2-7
TGTGCCAGCTCCCCTGGACAGGCCCCCTCCAACGAGCAGTACTTC
CASSPGQAPSNEQYF
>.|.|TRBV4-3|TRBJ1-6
TGCGCCAGCAGCCAAGTAGGGGCACGCTCACCCCTCCACTTT
CASSQVGARSPLHF
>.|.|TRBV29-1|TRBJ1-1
TGCAGCGTTCGAGGACTCACCTTGGGAACTGAAGCTTTCTTT
CSVRGLTLGTEAFF
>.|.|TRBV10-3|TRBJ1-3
TGTGCCATCAATCGGGAAACGGGCGGAAACACCATATATTTT
CAINRETGGNTIYF
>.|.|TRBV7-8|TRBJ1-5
TGTGCCAGCAGCTTAGTCGCTAGCCTCAATCAGCCCCAGCATTTT
CASSLVASLNQPQHF
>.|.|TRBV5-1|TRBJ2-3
TGCGCCAGCAGCTTTTCCAGTTACCCAGATACGCAGTATTTT
CASSFSSYPDTQYF
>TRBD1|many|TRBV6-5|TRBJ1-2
TGTGCCAGCAGTACCCGGACAGGGAAGGTACGAGGCTACACCTTC
CASSTRTGKVRGYTF
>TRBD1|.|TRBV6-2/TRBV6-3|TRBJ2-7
TGTGCCAGCAGTCTACCAAGACAGGGAACTACCTCCTACGAGCAGTACTTC
CASSLPRQGTTSYEQYF
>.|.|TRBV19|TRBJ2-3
TGTGCCAGTAGTATTGGTACAGGGAGTCGCGCAGATACGCAGTATTTT
CASSIGTGSRADTQYF
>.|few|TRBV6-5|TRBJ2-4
TGTGCCAGCAGCTATAGCTTAGAGGGCAAAAACATTCAGTACTTC
CASSYSLEGKNIQYF
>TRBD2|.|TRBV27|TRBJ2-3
TGTGCCAGCAGTTCGCGGACTAGCGGGGGGCCACATACGCAGTATTTT
CASSSRTSGGPHTQYF
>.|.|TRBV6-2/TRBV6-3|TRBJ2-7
TGTGCCAGCAGTTACCCTGGTGGCTTTGTCTACGAGCAGTACTTC
CASSYPGGFVYEQYF
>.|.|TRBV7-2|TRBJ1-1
TGTGCCAGCAGCTTAGCGTCCGGCACTGAAGCTTTCTTT
CASSLASGTEAFF
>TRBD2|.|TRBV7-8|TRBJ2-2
TGTGCCAGCAGCCGAGCGGCTAGCGGGAACACCGGGGAGCTGTTTTTT
CASSRAASGNTGELFF
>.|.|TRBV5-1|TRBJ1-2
TGCGCCAGCAGTCGGGATCTGAGAGGGTATGGCTACACCTTC
CASSRDLRGYGYTF
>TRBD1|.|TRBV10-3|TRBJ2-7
TGTGCCATCAGTGCGACAGGGGGTCAAGGGTACGAGCAGTACTTC
CAISATGGQGYEQYF
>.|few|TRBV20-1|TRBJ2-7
TGCAGTGCTAGTAGTTGGGTTAGCACCCGAGGGCAGTACTTC
CSASSWVSTRGQYF
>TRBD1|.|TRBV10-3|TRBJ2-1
TGTGCCATCAGAAACAGGGGTCCACCCTACAATGAGCAGTTCTTC
CAIRNRGPPYNEQFF
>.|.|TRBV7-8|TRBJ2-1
TGTGCCAGCACCCGAGCGGGACAGAGGGGCAATGAGCAGTTCTTC
CASTRAGQRGNEQFF
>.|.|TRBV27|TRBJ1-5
TGTGCCAGCAGTTTACCTGAGACGTTCGTGACAGTGAGAGATGGCACGAATCAGCCCCAGCATTTT
CASSLPETFVTVRDGTNQPQHF
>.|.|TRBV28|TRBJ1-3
TGTGCCAGCACCCCGGGTGGTGGAAACACCATATATTTT
CASTPGGGNTIYF
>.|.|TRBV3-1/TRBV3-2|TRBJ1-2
TGTGCCAGCAGCCAAGTAGGGGGTGCGGGCTATGGCTACACCTTC
CASSQVGGAGYGYTF
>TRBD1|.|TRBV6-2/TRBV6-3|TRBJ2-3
TGTGCCAGCAGTTACAGGGGGCGTCGGAGCACAGATACGCAGTATTTT
CASSYRGRRSTDTQYF
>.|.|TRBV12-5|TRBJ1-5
TGTGCTAGTGGCCCCGACAGTAATCAGCCCCAGCATTTT
CASGPDSNQPQHF
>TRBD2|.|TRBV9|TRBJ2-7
TGTGCCAGCAGCGTAGCGGGAGGCCCTTCCTACGAGCAGTACTTC
CASSVAGGPSYEQYF
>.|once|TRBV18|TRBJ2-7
TGTGCCAGCTCACTACAGGGAACTGGGTACGAGCAGTACTTC
CASSLQGTGYEQYF
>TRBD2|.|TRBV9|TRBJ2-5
TGTGCCAGCAGCGGTCGGAGCGGGACCCAAGAGACCCAGTACTTC
CASSGRSGTQETQYF
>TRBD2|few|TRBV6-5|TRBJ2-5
TGTGCCAGCAGTTACGGGACTAGCAGGGAAGGCCAGTACTTC
CASSYGTSREGQYF
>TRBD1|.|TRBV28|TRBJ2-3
TGTGCCAGCAGTCCCAGGGGGCGCCCCCTAGATACGCAGTATTTT
CASSPRGRPLDTQYF
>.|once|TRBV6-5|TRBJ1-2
TGTGCCAGCAGTTCCACGGGAGGAGGCTATGGCTACACCTTC
CASSSTGGGYGYTF
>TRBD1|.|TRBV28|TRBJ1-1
TGTGCCAGCACCTTTCGACAGGGAGAAATGAACACTGAAGCTTTCTTT
CASTFRQGEMNTEAFF
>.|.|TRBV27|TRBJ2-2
TGTGCCAGCAGTTTTAGACAGCCTGTTACCGGGGAGCTGTTTTTT
CASSFRQPVTGELFF
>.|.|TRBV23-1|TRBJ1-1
TGCGCCAGCACCAATCAGGGAATGAACACTGAAGCTTTCTTT
CASTNQGMNTEAFF
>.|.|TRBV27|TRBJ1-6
TGTGCCAGCAGTTTAAGGGTCGGAGGTTCACCCCTCCACTTT
CASSLRVGGSPLHF
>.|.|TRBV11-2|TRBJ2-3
TGTGCCAGCAGCTTACGCTACAGCGGGGATACGCAGTATTTT
CASSLRYSGDTQYF
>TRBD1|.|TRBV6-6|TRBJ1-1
TGTGCCAGCAGGAGGACAGGGCCCACTGAAGCTTTCTTT
CASRRTGPTEAFF
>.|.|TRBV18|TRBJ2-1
TGTGCCAGCTCACCGCGGGAACGCTCCTACAATGAGCAGTTCTTC
CASSPRERSYNEQFF
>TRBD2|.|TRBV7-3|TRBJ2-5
TGTGCCAGCAGCCTCGGGACTAGCGGGGCAGTAGGAGAGACCCAGTACTTC
CASSLGTSGAVGETQYF